Given below is one T cell receptor beta chain in context. V was clipped by 5 bases and J by 1 base; unmatched bases: 2. The CDR3 spans 13 residues. CDR1 and CDR2 (germline): SQVTM, ANQGSEA. The data are from a study of cytomegalovirus exposure and HLA in healthy donors. The PCR contained 60 Vbeta and 13 Jbeta primers. Produced via immunoSEQ multiplex PCR; TCRdb's table is partial and in-frame only. This repertoire shows over 100,000 clones, 73% found once; its top ten account for less than 2.5%. The sequence was obtained from a woman between 35 and 50 years old in good health and CMV-seropositive. J is TRBJ2-4 and V is TRBV29-1; 7 nucleotides match TRBD1. Sequences were obtained from PBMCs. CDR3 loop: CSVMDRAKNIQYF. CDR3 DNA: TGCAGCGTTATGGACAGGGCCAAAAACATTCAGTACTTC.